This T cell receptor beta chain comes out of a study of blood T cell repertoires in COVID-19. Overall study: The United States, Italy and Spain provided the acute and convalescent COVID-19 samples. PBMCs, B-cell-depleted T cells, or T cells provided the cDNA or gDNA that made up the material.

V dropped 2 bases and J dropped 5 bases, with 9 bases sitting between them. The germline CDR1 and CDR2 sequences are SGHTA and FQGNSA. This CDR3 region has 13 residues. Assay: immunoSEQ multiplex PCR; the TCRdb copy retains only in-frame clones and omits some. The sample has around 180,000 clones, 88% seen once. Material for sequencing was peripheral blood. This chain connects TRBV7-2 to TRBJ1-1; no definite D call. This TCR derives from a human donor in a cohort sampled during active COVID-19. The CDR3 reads CASSLTRGTEAFF. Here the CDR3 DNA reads TGTGCCAGCAGCTTAACCCGGGGTACTGAAGCTTTCTTT.